The entry below gives a single TCR beta chain sequence along with its context. V was pared by 0 bases and J by 2 bases, with 13 bases between. Germline V lookup: CDR1 SEHNR, CDR2 FQNEAQ (reference sequence). The CDR3 spans 16 residues. The sample is drawn from a study of blood T cell repertoires in COVID-19. In the study overall: Researchers got acute and convalescent COVID-19 samples from the United States, Italy and Spain. Sample material is recorded as cDNA or gDNA derived from T cells, B-cell-depleted T cells, or PBMCs.

During active infection, Seattle patients enrolled and were then monitored through disease. The data were produced by immunoSEQ multiplex PCR, yet TCRdb's version contains in-frame clones alone and is incomplete. The repertoire holds some 390,000 clones, with 87% as singletons. The material sequenced was peripheral blood. The source is a woman aged 60-75 years with COVID-19, enrolled during active disease. The gene calls are TRBV7-9 and TRBJ1-1; weak D call: TRBD1 (5 bases). The CDR3: CASSLARSGPNTEAFF. In DNA form, the CDR3 reads TGTGCCAGCAGCTTAGCGCGATCAGGGCCCAACACTGAAGCTTTCTTT.